This T cell receptor (beta chain) was obtained from a study of OX40 agonist ivuxolimab in advanced cancers. Study-wide context: The patients received ivuxolimab by intravenous route every 2 weeks at 0.01 to 10 mg/kg. Among those enrolled, mean age was approximately 62 years (range roughly 23 to 79) and 82.7% were male. Study conclusions and caveats: Both blood CD4+ and CD8+ T cells showed clonal growth by week 6 at 0.1 to 3.0 mg/kg.

Comments on this clone: Its specificity is not known.

Clones were sequenced by immunoSEQ multiplex PCR, and TCRdb holds only the in-frame ones, with some missing. The data contain under 80,000 clones, approximately 90% of them singletons. CDR1 and CDR2 (germline): ENHRY, SYGVKD. The junction had 9 bases not matched to a gene; V was cut back by 7 bases and J by 7 bases. CDR3 length equals 13 residues. Sequencing used CD4+ or CD8+ T cells sorted from blood, obtained in a trial of the OX40 agonist ivuxolimab. The sequence was obtained from an adult with an advanced solid tumor such as melanoma, head and neck, liver or kidney cancer. The chain carries TRBV10-3 and TRBJ2-7; TRBD2 matches at 8 bases. The CDR3 sequence is CAITPGGAREQYF. The CDR3 DNA sequence: TGTGCCATCACCCCGGGGGGGGCGCGTGAGCAGTACTTC.